These T cell receptor beta chains were read from a single sample in a study of early T cells in non-severe SARS-CoV-2 infection. TCRdb re-called the 5' RACE reads through MiXCR, storing one row per CDR3 protein. The table includes roughly 86,000 distinct CDR3 sequences, roughly 15% detected once. Source material: whole blood. These receptors were taken from an adult who was a healthcare worker with PCR-confirmed SARS-CoV-2 infection or an uninfected control (not recorded which). Both conserved end residues are part of each CDR3. D genes are given only for firm matches. Clone size is stated in some rows and not others, as once, few, many or a class when expanded.

d_call,v_call,cdr3_length,clone_size,j_call,cdr3_aa,cdr3_nt
.,TRBV29-1,15,.,TRBJ1-2,CSAQLLRTPTYGYTF,TGCAGCGCCCAGCTACTAAGGACACCAACTTATGGCTACACCTTC
.,TRBV29-1,11,few,TRBJ1-2,CSVDRNYGYTF,TGCAGCGTTGACAGGAACTATGGCTACACCTTC
.,TRBV7-3,16,.,TRBJ2-6,CASSQGPRPGANVLTF,TGTGCCAGCAGTCAGGGCCCACGCCCTGGGGCCAACGTCCTGACTTTC
TRBD1,TRBV19,16,few,TRBJ2-2,CASSDNRGVRTGELFF,TGTGCCAGTAGTGACAACAGGGGAGTCCGAACCGGGGAGCTGTTTTTT
.,TRBV7-8,14,many,TRBJ1-1,CASIFGAPDTEAFF,TGTGCCAGCATCTTCGGGGCGCCCGACACTGAAGCTTTCTTT
.,TRBV19,16,.,TRBJ2-6,CASSTDSLSGANVLTF,TGTGCCAGTAGCACTGACTCACTCTCTGGGGCCAACGTCCTGACTTTC
.,TRBV6-1,14,.,TRBJ1-5,CASRETGGNQPQHF,TGTGCCAGCAGAGAAACCGGGGGTAATCAGCCCCAGCATTTT
.,TRBV29-1,17,few,TRBJ1-5,CSVPTSGTTDSNQPQHF,TGCAGCGTTCCTACGTCCGGGACAACGGATAGCAATCAGCCCCAGCATTTT
TRBD1,TRBV19,14,few,TRBJ1-5,CASSRTGTGQPQHF,TGTGCCAGTAGTCGGACAGGGACAGGTCAGCCCCAGCATTTT
TRBD1,TRBV6-6,14,many,TRBJ1-3,CASSLGQGGNTIYF,TGTGCCAGCAGTTTGGGACAGGGAGGAAACACCATATATTTT
.,TRBV20-1,14,few,TRBJ2-1,CSASLPTSTNEQFF,TGCAGTGCTAGTCTCCCTACCAGTACAAATGAGCAGTTCTTC
.,TRBV11-2,14,.,TRBJ1-6,CASSRLGMNSPLHF,TGTGCCAGCAGCCGTCTAGGGATGAATTCACCCCTCCACTTT
TRBD1,TRBV27,15,.,TRBJ1-5,CASSPGTGTNQPQHF,TGTGCCAGCAGTCCCGGGACAGGGACCAATCAGCCCCAGCATTTT
.,TRBV7-8,12,many,TRBJ2-5,CASRSSGETQYF,TGTGCCAGCAGATCATCGGGAGAGACCCAGTACTTC
.,TRBV15,15,.,TRBJ1-1,CATSRDRSRGTEAFF,TGTGCCACCAGCAGAGATCGGTCCCGCGGCACTGAAGCTTTCTTT
.,TRBV2,16,.,TRBJ2-4,CASSDSALGSKNIQCF,TGTGCCAGCAGCGACAGTGCCCTGGGGTCCAAAAACATTCAGTGCTTC
.,TRBV20-1,11,few,TRBJ2-5,CSARDAQTQYF,TGCAGTGCTAGAGATGCCCAGACCCAGTACTTC
.,TRBV3-1,16,.,TRBJ2-4,CASSQTGGLVKNIQYF,TGTGCCAGCAGCCAAACCGGAGGGCTAGTCAAAAACATTCAGTACTTC
.,TRBV29-1,14,.,TRBJ1-2,CSVEDVRADYGYTF,TGCAGCGTTGAAGATGTTCGGGCGGACTATGGCTACACCTTC
.,TRBV5-1,15,few,TRBJ1-5,CASSLGPALNQPQHF,TGCGCCAGCAGCTTGGGGCCAGCTCTCAATCAGCCCCAGCATTTT
.,TRBV6-1,13,few,TRBJ1-5,CASRVRSNQPQHF,TGTGCCAGCAGGGTTCGGAGCAATCAGCCCCAGCATTTT
TRBD2,TRBV20-1,17,.,TRBJ2-1,CSATRLAGGIHYNEQFF,TGCAGTGCTACCAGACTAGCGGGGGGTATTCACTACAATGAGCAGTTCTTC